Listed below are T cell receptor beta chains from one sample, sequenced in a study of blood T cell repertoires in COVID-19. Sequencing was performed with immunoSEQ multiplex PCR; in TCRdb, only in-frame clones are kept and a portion is missing. Counted here are tens of thousands of clones, roughly 88% occurring once; the ten biggest clones make up roughly 2%. Sequencing input: peripheral blood. The source of these receptors is a man aged 30 to 39 with acute or convalescent COVID-19. Both conserved end residues are part of each CDR3. The listing skips clone size in some rows; elsewhere it reads once, few, many or a size class.

CASSRQGAPTYEQYF | NA | TRBV14
CATSRAGARGAATNEKLFF | NA | TRBV15
CASSRYAEGLQFF | NA | TRBV7-2
CASSPDRDGYTF | NA | TRBV14
CASSMLWRDRGGSTDTQYF | NA | TRBV5-8
CASSLRVGVSIMNTEAFF | NA | TRBV11-2
CASRPGNSGNTIYF | NA | TRBV7-2
CASSRGWTGSTDTQYF | NA | TRBV19
CASRFAGGPYNEQFF | NA | TRBV19
CASSYGQGTSETQYF | NA | TRBV6-6
CASTLRQAPSTDTQYF | NA | TRBV7-9
CASSTGQIVQPQHF | NA | TRBV18
CASSVGLAGYNEQFF | NA | TRBV9
CATSRDLGSGNTIYF | NA | TRBV15
CASSASRGRMAGYTF | NA | TRBV9
CASSYAGNTEAFF | NA | TRBV6-5
CASSRTGGYTEAFF | NA | TRBV19
CASSRTLLEPQHF | once | TRBV3-1/TRBV3-2
CASSFGQSYGYTF | NA | TRBV27
CASRLVSTDEQYF | NA | TRBV5-1
CASRRKGLAGGRIYEQYF | NA | TRBV27
CASSPGLVGSYEQYF | NA | TRBV19
CASSPVCPSSGNTGELFF | NA | TRBV3-1/TRBV3-2
CASSLWVAGGNNEQFF | NA | TRBV7-2
CAWSHGLAGVYEQFF | NA | TRBV30
CASSVWGRGEAFF | NA | TRBV9
CAWSKRHPLYGYTF | NA | TRBV30
CASSQEGGLAGGRDTQYF | once | TRBV4-1
CASSSFWSEFPGQGNEQFF | NA | TRBV7-2
CASSLGQNYGYTF | once | TRBV11-2
CASSLGRAASPNEKLFF | NA | TRBV7-9
CASSDDRGGQPQHF | NA | TRBV2
CASSESLGGGTDTQYF | NA | TRBV25-1
CASSPEGQENYGYTF | NA | TRBV7-6
CASSSPSTDTQYF | NA | TRBV5-4
CASTRDIGADTQYF | NA | TRBV7-2
CAWSPGFTGGGGYTF | NA | TRBV30